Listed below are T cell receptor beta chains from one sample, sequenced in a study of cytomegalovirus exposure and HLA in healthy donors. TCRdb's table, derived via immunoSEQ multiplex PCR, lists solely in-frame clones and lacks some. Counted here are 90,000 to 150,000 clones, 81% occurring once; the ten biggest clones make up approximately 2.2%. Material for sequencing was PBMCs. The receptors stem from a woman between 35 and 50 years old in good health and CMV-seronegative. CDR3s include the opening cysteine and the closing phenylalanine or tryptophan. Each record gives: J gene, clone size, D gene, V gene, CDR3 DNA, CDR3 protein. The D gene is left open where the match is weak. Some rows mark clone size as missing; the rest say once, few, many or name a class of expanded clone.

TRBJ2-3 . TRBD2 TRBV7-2 TGTGCCAGCAGCTTAGGACTAGCGGGAGGGACGGATACGCAGTATTTT CASSLGLAGGTDTQYF
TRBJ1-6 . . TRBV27 TGTGCCAGCAGTTTAACAAATTCACCCCTCCACTTT CASSLTNSPLHF
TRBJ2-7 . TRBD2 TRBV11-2 TGTGCCAGCAGCTTAGGGGGGGCGGCTAGCGGGACTTTCGGCGAGCAGTACTTC CASSLGGAASGTFGEQYF
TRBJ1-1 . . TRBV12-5 TGTGCTAGTGGTTTCAATCGACAGATTACACCGAACACGAACACTGAAGCTTTCTTT CASGFNRQITPNTNTEAFF
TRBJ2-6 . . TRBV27 TGTGCCAGCAGTTTTAAGGGGCGCGGGGCCAACGTCCTGACTTTC CASSFKGRGANVLTF
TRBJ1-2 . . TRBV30 TGTGCCTGGTTGGGACTCGGTTCCGGCTACACCTTC CAWLGLGSGYTF
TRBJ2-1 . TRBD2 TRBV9 TGTGCCAGCAGCAGAGGGGATTCAAGAGCGGGAGCGGAGAATGAGCAGTTCTTC CASSRGDSRAGAENEQFF
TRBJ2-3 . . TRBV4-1 TGCGCCAGCAGCCAGGCCGGGACTAGCACAGATACGCAGTATTTT CASSQAGTSTDTQYF
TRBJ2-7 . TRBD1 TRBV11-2 TGTGCCAGCGGACCGGACAGGGCCTCCGAGCAGTACTTC CASGPDRASEQYF
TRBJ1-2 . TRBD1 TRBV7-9 TGTGCCAGCAGACTTACAGGGGGCAATGGCTACACCTTC CASRLTGGNGYTF
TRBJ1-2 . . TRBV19 TGTGCCAGTGCCCTTTCCGGCGAGGCGAGCTATGGCTACACCTTC CASALSGEASYGYTF
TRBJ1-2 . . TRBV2 TGTGCCAGCAGCAACACAGGGTCCGGCTATGGCTACACCTTC CASSNTGSGYGYTF
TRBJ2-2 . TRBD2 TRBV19 TGTGCCAGTAGTCTTAAAGCGGGAGCTAGCGGGGAGCTGTTTTTT CASSLKAGASGELFF
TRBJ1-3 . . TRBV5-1 TGCGCCAGCAGCTCTGGCAGCTCTGGAAACACCATATATTTT CASSSGSSGNTIYF
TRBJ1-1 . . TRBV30 TGTGCCTGGAGTGTAAAGGGGATCCTGAACACTGAAGCTTTCTTT CAWSVKGILNTEAFF
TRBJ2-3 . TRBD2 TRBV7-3 TGTGCCAGCAGCTTATCGGGGACTAGCGGGGGGGCCGCAGATACGCAGTATTTT CASSLSGTSGGAADTQYF
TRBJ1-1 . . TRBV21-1 TGTGCCAGCAGCAAAGGACTGCCTCGGACAGGGGGAGCCACTGAAGCTTTCTTT CASSKGLPRTGGATEAFF
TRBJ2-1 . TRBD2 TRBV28 TGTGCCAGCAGTCCCGGGACTAGCGGGAGGAATGAGCAGTTCTTC CASSPGTSGRNEQFF
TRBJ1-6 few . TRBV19 TGTGCCAGTAGTGGGGCAGGGAGGAGCTCCTATAATTCACCCCTCCACTTT CASSGAGRSSYNSPLHF
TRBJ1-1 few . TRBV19 TGTGCCAGTATCGGGAGGGGTATCAACACTGAAGCTTTCTTT CASIGRGINTEAFF
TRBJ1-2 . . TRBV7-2 TGTGCCAGCAGCTTACCGGTCAACTATGGCTACACCTTC CASSLPVNYGYTF
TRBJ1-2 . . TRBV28 TGTGCCAGCAGTTATACAGGGTCGCGCGGCTACACCTTC CASSYTGSRGYTF
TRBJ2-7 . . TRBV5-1 TGCGCCAGCAGCTTGTCGGGTAACTACGAGCAGTACTTC CASSLSGNYEQYF
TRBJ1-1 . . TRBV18 TGTGCCAGCTCACCATACGTGGGAGACTACACTGAAGCTTTCTTT CASSPYVGDYTEAFF
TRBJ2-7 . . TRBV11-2 TGTGCCAGCAGCTCTGGGCAGGACGAGCAGTACTTC CASSSGQDEQYF
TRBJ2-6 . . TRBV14 TGTGCCAGCAGCCCACCCGGAGGGACCCTTTTGGGGGCCAACGTCCTGACTTTC CASSPPGGTLLGANVLTF
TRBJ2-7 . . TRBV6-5 TGTGCCAGCCAGCTGGGACACCCCTACGAGCAGTACTTC CASQLGHPYEQYF
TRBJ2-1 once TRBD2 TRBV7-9 TGTGCCAGCAGCTTAGGGGGCGGGGGAAGCTCCTACAATGAGCAGTTCTTC CASSLGGGGSSYNEQFF
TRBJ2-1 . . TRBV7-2 TGTGCCAGCAGCTCCAAACCGGGACTCTACAATGAGCAGTTCTTC CASSSKPGLYNEQFF
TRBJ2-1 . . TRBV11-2 TGTGCCAGCAGCCCCACCGGGGTCAATGAGCAGTTCTTC CASSPTGVNEQFF
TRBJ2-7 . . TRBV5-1 TGCGCCAGCAGCTTGGCAGGGATCTACTACGAGCAGTACTTC CASSLAGIYYEQYF
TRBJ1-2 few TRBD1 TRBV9 TGTGCCAGCAGCCCCCGAGACAGGGGGGCCTATGGCTACACCTTC CASSPRDRGAYGYTF
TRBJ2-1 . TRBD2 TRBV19 TGTGCCACAAAGGGACTAGCGGGAGTCGAGCAGTTCTTC CATKGLAGVEQFF
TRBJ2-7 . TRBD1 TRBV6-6 TGTGCCAGCAGGACAGGGGGAAGCTCCTACGAGCAGTACTTC CASRTGGSSYEQYF
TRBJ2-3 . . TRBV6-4 TGTGCCAGCAGTGCCACGGGACACGGTAGCACAGATACGCAGTATTTT CASSATGHGSTDTQYF
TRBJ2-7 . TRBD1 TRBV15 TGTGCCACCAGTAGAGTTTACACAGGGGGTCGGTACGAGCAGTACTTC CATSRVYTGGRYEQYF
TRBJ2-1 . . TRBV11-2 TGTGCCAGCAGCCACTTCAGAACCGACTCTAATGAGCAGTTCTTC CASSHFRTDSNEQFF
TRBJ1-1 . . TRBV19 TGTGCCAGTAGTATGACCGTGACAGGACATATGAACACTGAAGCTTTCTTT CASSMTVTGHMNTEAFF
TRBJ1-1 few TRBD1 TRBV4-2 TGTGCCAGCAGCCAAGAGGACAGGGTAGGGCGAGCTTTCTTT CASSQEDRVGRAFF
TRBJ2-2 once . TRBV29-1 TGCAGCGCCCGTGGGGAGAGCACCGGGGAGCTGTTTTTT CSARGESTGELFF
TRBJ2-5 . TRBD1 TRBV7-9 TGTGCCAGCAGCCAACCCGGGACAGGGGTATCAGAGACCCAGTACTTC CASSQPGTGVSETQYF
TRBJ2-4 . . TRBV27 TGTGCCAGCAGTCCCTCCCGGGGAACCGACCCCAAAAACATTCAGTACTTC CASSPSRGTDPKNIQYF
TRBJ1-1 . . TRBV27 TGTGCCAGCAGTCTGACAGGCAGGAACACTGAAGCTTTCTTT CASSLTGRNTEAFF
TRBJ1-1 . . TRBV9 TGTGCCAGCAGCGTAGTTGTCGGGGGGACTGAAGCTTTCTTT CASSVVVGGTEAFF
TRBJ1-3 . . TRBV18 TGTGCCAGCTCACCTCCTGACAGCGCCTCTGGAAACACCATATATTTT CASSPPDSASGNTIYF
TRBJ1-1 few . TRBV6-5 TGTGCCAGCAGTTACTCGAAATTCAGGGGTAACACTGAAGCTTTCTTT CASSYSKFRGNTEAFF
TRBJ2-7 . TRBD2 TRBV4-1 TGCGCCAGCAGCCAGGTGAGCGGGACCTACGAGCAGTACTTC CASSQVSGTYEQYF
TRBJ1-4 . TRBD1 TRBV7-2 TGTGCCAGCAGCTTCGACAGGGCAACTAATGAAAAACTGTTTTTT CASSFDRATNEKLFF
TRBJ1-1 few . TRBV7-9 TGTGCCAGCAGCCGGGTTTTGAACACTGAAGCTTTCTTT CASSRVLNTEAFF
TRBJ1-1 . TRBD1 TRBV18 TGTGCCAGCTCACTGGGAACAGGGGTGAACACTGAAGCTTTCTTT CASSLGTGVNTEAFF
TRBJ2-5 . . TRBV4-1 TGCGCCAGCAGCTACGGACACAGCCAAGAGACCCAGTACTTC CASSYGHSQETQYF
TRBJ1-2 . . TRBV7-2 TGTGCCAGCAGCTCCGACAAGAACTATGGCTACACCTTC CASSSDKNYGYTF
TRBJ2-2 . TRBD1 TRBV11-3 TGTGCCAGCAGCATAAGACAGGGCCTCACCGGGGAGCTGTTTTTT CASSIRQGLTGELFF
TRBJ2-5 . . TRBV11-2 TGTGCCAGCAGCCCAAGGACAGAAGAGACCCAGTACTTC CASSPRTEETQYF